This T cell receptor beta chain emerged from a study of blood T cell repertoires in COVID-19 (dated by TCRdb to between 2020 and 2021). Some background on the complete study: Samples from collaborators originated in the United States, Italy and Spain and spanned both the acute and convalescent phases of COVID-19. The material from the prospective study consisted of cDNA or gDNA derived from T cells, B-cell-depleted T cells, or PBMCs. HLA class I and class II types, where available, came from metadata supplied by the sample provider rather than from assay-based typing. The repertoires were released in a freely available public database intended as a resource for research on the immune response to SARS-CoV-2. The dataset comprised deeply sampled blood TCRbeta repertoires from subjects exposed to, actively infected with, or recovered from COVID-19. Samples came from the ongoing ImmuneRACE study (first 160 participants) plus 1,254 subjects from 6 global collaborators. Nearly every sample came with metadata listing a de-identified subject ID, COVID-19 status, age in years and sex. What the work shows at the level of the full study, not this receptor alone: The quantity of clinical and demographic metadata differed by source and by participant and was supplied without curation.

In the germline V gene, CDR1 corresponds to SGHTA and CDR2 to FQGTGA. From the cysteine through the phenylalanine, the CDR3 covers 13 amino acids. The DNA shown is the 39-base CDR3, in frame from base 1. The V end gives up 5 bases and the J end 7 bases, leaving 6 bases in the junction not matched to a gene. TCRbeta CDR3 regions were amplified from genomic DNA using the immunoSEQ Assay, a bias-controlled multiplex PCR. Per the original workflow: The number of nucleated cells in each sample was estimated from the amplification of reference gene primers within the assay. Sequence reads were collapsed and filtered to measure the absolute abundance of every unique TCRbeta CDR3 rearrangement. For each sample, productive Simpson clonality was calculated as the square root of Simpson's diversity index over productive rearrangements. The source is immuneACCESS, and TCRdb retained only in-frame sequences with V and J called. Part of the clones is not carried over; for the studies checked, unresolved V genes explain less than half of this, and the remainder is unexplained. That table supplies the V and J calls and clone size; D and trimming were determined from the DNA. The sample has under 100,000 clones on record, 70% to 90% of them singletons. The biggest ten clones account for roughly a sixth of the sample.

Comments on this clone: No antigen is known for it. The sample holds no much larger clone one base away, and base qualities are not on file.

Whole blood was collected in K2EDTA tubes by collaborating institutions according to the institutions' own protocols. Collaborator samples were shipped for TCRbeta analysis as frozen whole blood, isolated PBMCs, or DNA extracted from either sample type. The sequencing sample was made of peripheral blood. The chain links TRBV7-3 with TRBJ2-7; a stretch of 9 junction bases matches TRBD1. This receptor was obtained from a human donor in a cohort sampled during active COVID-19. The CDR3 is CASSPTGGGEQYF. DNA sequence: TGTGCCAGCAGCCCGACAGGGGGAGGGGAGCAGTACTTC. With all but the CDR3 taken from the reference TRBV7-3 and TRBJ2-7 genes, the full variable domain is: GAGVSQTPSNKVTEKGKYVELRCDPISGHTALYWYRQSLGQGPEFLIYFQGTGAADDSGLPNDRFFAVRPEGSVSTLKIQRTERGDSAVYLCASSPTGGGEQYFGPGTRLTVT.